This TCR beta chain emerged from a study of blood T cell repertoires in COVID-19 (dated by TCRdb to 2020 to 2021). Background on the whole study: Samples covering the acute and convalescent phases of COVID-19 were provided by collaborators in the United States, Italy and Spain. The prospective study material was composed of cDNA or gDNA derived from T cells, B-cell-depleted T cells, or PBMCs. Subjects who had been exposed to COVID-19, were actively infected with it, or had recovered from it provided the deeply sampled blood TCRbeta repertoires that made up the dataset. The repertoires were made available in a free public database intended to serve as a resource for research on the immune response to SARS-CoV-2. The samples were drawn from two sources: the first 160 participants of the ongoing ImmuneRACE study, and about 1,300 subjects contributed by 6 global collaborators. Nearly every sample came with metadata listing a de-identified subject ID, COVID-19 status, age in years and sex. Where available, HLA class I and class II types were obtained from metadata supplied by the sample provider rather than from assay-based typing. The paper as a whole reports these results and caveats: The amount of clinical and demographic metadata varied by source and participant and was provided uncurated.

TCRbeta CDR3 regions were amplified from genomic DNA by means of the immunoSEQ Assay, a bias-controlled multiplex PCR. The published analysis was carried out like this. Within the assay, amplification of reference gene primers was used to estimate how many nucleated cells each sample contained. Sequence reads were collapsed and filtered to measure the absolute abundance of every unique TCRbeta CDR3 rearrangement. Productive Simpson clonality was computed per sample as the square root of Simpson's diversity index over productive rearrangements. The table was pulled from immuneACCESS by TCRdb, which kept in-frame rearrangements only. Such tables lose some clones; where checked, under half of the loss comes from unresolved V genes, and the rest has no known cause. V and J calls and clone size are copied from that table; D and trimming were computed from the DNA. For this sample the table gives about 95,000 clones, of which roughly nine tenths were detected only once. About 3.3% of the sample is held by the ten biggest clonotypes.

Each collaborating institution followed its own protocols to collect whole blood in K2EDTA tubes. For TCRbeta analysis, collaborator samples were shipped as frozen whole blood, as isolated PBMCs, or as DNA extracted from either sample type. With regard to this clone: Its antigen remains unidentified. No qualities accompany the bases; no much larger clone lies one base away.

The sequencing sample was made of peripheral blood. The TCR sequence derives from a woman aged 65 to 85 with acute or convalescent COVID-19.

Read as DNA, the sequence is TGTGCCAGCAGTTACTCCCGGCTCGGGGATTCACCCCTCCACTTT. It encodes CASSYSRLGDSPLHF. The chain employs TRBV6-5 and TRBJ1-6; the D gene cannot be named for sure. The V end loses 0 bases and the J end loses 8 bases, and a stretch of 11 bases separates them. The germline V gene specifies MNHEY as CDR1 and SVGAGI as CDR2. From its cysteine to its phenylalanine, the CDR3 spans 15 amino acids. The only DNA kept is the CDR3, 45 bases in frame from the first base.